Shown below are 26 T cell receptor beta chains from a single sample sequenced in a study of Ad26.COV2.S vaccination and SARS-CoV-2 variants. Treatment in this sample: some 20 received Ad26.COV2.S at low or high dose, single or two shots; about 5 received placebo; per-sample allocation not given. At day 63 after the first vaccine or placebo injection, samples were drawn. The table came from immunoSEQ multiplex PCR; TCRdb's copy has only in-frame clones and leaves some out. The sample records around 340,000 clones, 88% being singletons. This specimen was peripheral blood, taken in a trial of Ad26.COV2.S vaccine versus placebo. The source of these receptors is a person aged 18-60 years who received the Ad26.COV2.S COVID-19 vaccine or a placebo.

This clone was seen a few times. The DNA of the CDR3 is TGCAGTGCCGGGGGTGGCTACGAGCAGTACTTC. This gives the protein CSAGGGYEQYF. This chain links TRBV20-1 with TRBJ2-7, with D perhaps matching TRBD2 (6 bases). The CDR3 is 11 amino acids. V was clipped by 6 bases and J by 3 bases, with 9 bases between them. Germline V lookup: CDR1 DFQATT, CDR2 SNEGSKA (reference sequence).

The J gene is TRBJ1-5, the V gene TRBV7-8, with a tentative D call TRBD1 (5 bases). The V gene's germline CDR1 is SGHVS and CDR2 FQNEAQ. The CDR3 contains 13 residues. V lost 8 bases to trimming and J lost 4 bases, with 12 bases between them. CDR3 region: CASAVGGNQPQHF. The CDR3 DNA sequence: TGTGCCAGCGCAGTGGGGGGAAATCAGCCCCAGCATTTT. The full variable domain, its missing parts supplied by reference TRBV7-8 and TRBJ1-5, is GAGVSQSPRYKVAKRGQDVALRCDPISGHVSLFWYQQALGQGPEFLTYFQNEAQLDKSGLPSDRFFAERPEGSVSTLKIQRTQQEDSAVYLCASAVGGNQPQHFGDGTRLSIL.

This clone was detected only once. The V and J genes are TRBV7-2 and TRBJ2-5; tentative D call: TRBD1 (5 bases). Germline assignment: CDR1 SGHTA and CDR2 FQGNSA. The CDR3 covers 15 residues. Trimming shortened V by 1 base and J by 4 bases, and 13 bases separated the two germline ends. CDR3 residues: CASSLVSQGTETQYF. The CDR3, as DNA: TGTGCCAGCAGCTTAGTAAGCCAGGGTACAGAGACCCAGTACTTC.

Written as DNA, the CDR3 is TGCAGCGCCGGACAGGGGATTGGCTACACCTTC. Protein sequence: CSAGQGIGYTF. The V gene is TRBV29-1, the J gene TRBJ1-2; TRBD1 aligns across 9 bases. V lost 7 bases and J lost 7; bases outside the gene matches: 4. The CDR3 spans 11 residues. CDR1 and CDR2 from the germline V gene are SQVTM and ANQGSEA.

The rearrangement joins TRBV19 to TRBJ1-4, with 8 bases fitting TRBD1. Germline-derived CDR1 and CDR2 are LNHDA and SQIVND (reference sequence). After removal of 5 bases from V and 6 bases from J, the junction contained 8 bases not matched to a gene. There are 15 residues in the CDR3. The CDR3, as DNA: TGTGCCAGTAGTTTCAGGACAGGGTTTGATGAAAAACTGTTTTTT. Its protein is CASSFRTGFDEKLFF. Full variable domain (missing parts from reference TRBV19 and TRBJ1-4): DGGITQSPKYLFRKEGQNVTLSCEQNLNHDAMYWYRQDPGQGLRLIYYSQIVNDFQKGDIAEGYSVSREKKESFPLTVTSAQKNPTAFYLCASSFRTGFDEKLFFGSGTQLSVL.

The chain joins TRBV9 to TRBJ1-4, with D uncertain. Germline V CDR1 and CDR2: SGDLS, YYNGEE. The CDR3 runs to 16 residues. V was shortened by 0 bases and J by 2 bases, with 11 bases between the two germline ends. CDR3 DNA: TGTGCCAGCAGCGTAGGACTATTCGGGACTAATGAAAAACTGTTTTTT. Translating gives CASSVGLFGTNEKLFF.

Worth noting for this clone: This CDR3 is also generated by other DNA sequences in the sample. V is TRBV18 and J is TRBJ2-7, with 7 bases that match TRBD2. The CDR3 runs 13 residues. J was trimmed by 6 bases and V by 3 bases; bases with no gene match: 5. Germline V CDR1 and CDR2: KGHSH, LQKENI. The CDR3 here is CASSPPGGREQYF. CDR3 DNA sequence: TGTGCCAGCTCACCCCCGGGGGGTCGCGAGCAGTACTTC.

The chain is built from TRBV6-2 or TRBV6-3 and TRBJ1-1; D may be TRBD1 (5 bases). From germline, CDR1 is MNHEY and CDR2 SVGEGT. CDR3 length equals 16 residues. Trimming cost V 2 bases and J 4 bases, with 17 bases left between them. The CDR3 loop is CASSYRPAGLGTEAFF. As DNA, the CDR3 is TGTGCCAGCAGTTACCGCCCGGCAGGGCTTGGCACTGAAGCTTTCTTT.

This chain links TRBV5-1 with TRBJ2-5; D may be TRBD2 (5 bases). Germline V gene lookup returns CDR1 SGHRS and CDR2 YFSETQ. The germline V and J ends were trimmed by 4 bases and 5 bases, with 12 bases remaining between them. The CDR3 has 13 amino acids. The CDR3 sequence is CASSRNRGETQYF. Here the CDR3 DNA reads TGCGCCAGCAGCCGTAACCGAGGGGAGACCCAGTACTTC.

The chain joins TRBV6-5 to TRBJ1-5; D might be TRBD1 (5 bases). Trimming removed 0 bases from V and 7 bases from J, with 10 bases in between. The CDR3 runs to 14 residues. Germline assignment: CDR1 MNHEY and CDR2 SVGAGI. CDR3 nucleotide sequence: TGTGCCAGCAGTTACTCGGGGGGAAGCCAGCCCCAGCATTTT. It yields the protein CASSYSGGSQPQHF.

This clone was counted only a few times. V gene TRBV3-1 (or the pseudogene TRBV3-2) combines with J gene TRBJ1-2; possible D gene TRBD1, 5 bases. This CDR3 has 11 amino acids. With 0 bases removed from V and 12 bases from J, the gap between germline ends came to 8 bases. CDR1 is LGHDT and CDR2 is YNNKEL in the germline V gene (reference sequence). The CDR3 sequence: CASSQDGGNTF. The CDR3 coding sequence is TGTGCCAGCAGCCAAGATGGGGGAAACACCTTC.

The CDR3: CASSQVLGGEQYF. The CDR3 DNA is TGTGCCAGCAGCCAAGTTCTGGGGGGCGAGCAGTACTTC. The rearrangement joins TRBV3-1 (or the pseudogene TRBV3-2) to TRBJ2-7; possible D gene TRBD2, 6 bases. The V gene lost 1 base and the J gene lost 6 bases, with 10 bases spanning the gap. The CDR3 extends over 13 amino acids. Germline assignment: CDR1 LGHDT and CDR2 YNNKEL (reference sequence).

This chain uses TRBV4-2 with TRBJ2-5, with TRBD1 matching over 9 bases. Looked up from germline, CDR1 is LGHNA and CDR2 is YNFKEQ. After removal of 0 bases from V and 4 bases from J, the junction contained 3 bases not matched to a gene. The CDR3 extends over 15 amino acids. The CDR3 DNA follows: TGTGCCAGCAGCCAAGAGTGGGACAGGGCAGAGACCCAGTACTTC. Translation: CASSQEWDRAETQYF.

The genes are TRBV6-5 and TRBJ2-1; the D gene is possibly TRBD1 (5 bases). The V gene's germline CDR1 is MNHEY and CDR2 SVGAGI. The CDR3 length is 11 residues. V was trimmed by 9 bases and J by 6 bases, leaving 9 bases between them. CDR3 coding DNA: TGTGCCAGTGACAGACGCAATGAGCAGTTCTTC. It codes for CASDRRNEQFF.

This rearrangement joins TRBV19 to TRBJ2-2; 11 bases match TRBD1. Trimming at V came to 3 bases and at J to 6 bases, leaving 9 bases not matched to a gene. The germline V gene encodes CDR1 LNHDA and CDR2 SQIVND (reference sequence). The CDR3 is 17 amino acids. The CDR3 sequence: CASSILPDRGRAGELFF. The CDR3, as DNA: TGTGCCAGTAGTATCCTCCCGGACAGGGGGCGGGCCGGGGAGCTGTTTTTT. The whole variable domain, filled in from reference TRBV19 and TRBJ2-2, reads DGGITQSPKYLFRKEGQNVTLSCEQNLNHDAMYWYRQDPGQGLRLIYYSQIVNDFQKGDIAEGYSVSREKKESFPLTVTSAQKNPTAFYLCASSILPDRGRAGELFFGEGSRLTVL.

J is TRBJ2-5 and V is TRBV15; D is unclear. This CDR3 has 14 residues. V was trimmed by 0 bases and J by 1 base, leaving 6 bases between them. Germline V gives CDR1 LNHNV, CDR2 YYDKDF (reference sequence). In nucleotides, the CDR3 is TGTGCCACCAGCAGAGATCGGGCCCAAGAGACCCAGTACTTC. Translated: CATSRDRAQETQYF.

The rearrangement links TRBV27 to TRBJ2-7, with D maybe TRBD1 (5 bases). V gave up 6 bases and J gave up 3 bases, with 18 bases separating them. This CDR3 is built from 15 residues. The germline V gene encodes CDR1 MNHEY and CDR2 SMNVEV (reference sequence). The CDR3 is CASRPQAMKDYEQYF. As DNA, the CDR3 is TGTGCCAGCAGGCCACAGGCGATGAAGGACTACGAGCAGTACTTC.

This sequence joins TRBV28 and TRBJ2-1; D is uncertain. V dropped 6 bases and J dropped 4 bases, with 7 bases sitting between them. The CDR3 totals 12 residues. Per the germline V gene, CDR1 is MDHEN and CDR2 is SYDVKM. The DNA for the CDR3 is TGTGCCAGCAGCCATGATTACAATGAGCAGTTCTTC. Its protein is CASSHDYNEQFF.

V is TRBV20-1 and J is TRBJ2-2; D gene ambiguous. The V gene's germline CDR1 is DFQATT and CDR2 SNEGSKA (reference sequence). V was shortened by 3 bases and J by 1 base, with 9 bases between the two germline ends. The CDR3 is 14 amino acids. Here the CDR3 DNA reads TGCAGTGCTAGTATAACAAGGAACACCGGGGAGCTGTTTTTT. This translates into CSASITRNTGELFF.

The J gene is TRBJ1-1, the V gene TRBV4-2, with 10 bases that match TRBD1. CDR1 and CDR2 (germline): LGHNA, YNFKEQ. This CDR3 comprises 18 residues. Trimming at V came to 1 base and at J to 1 base, leaving 9 bases not matched to a gene. The CDR3 loop is CASSQVAGQGTRNTEAFF. DNA of the CDR3: TGTGCCAGCAGCCAAGTGGCGGGACAGGGGACGAGGAACACTGAAGCTTTCTTT.

V gene TRBV7-2 combines with J gene TRBJ2-7; TRBD2 matches 13 bases. Germline assignment: CDR1 SGHTA and CDR2 FQGNSA. The CDR3 runs 19 residues. V was pared by 0 bases and J by 2 bases, with 10 bases of the junction left unmatched. The CDR3 protein is CASSLALGAGLAGAYEQYF. CDR3 nucleotides: TGTGCCAGCAGCTTAGCGCTGGGGGCAGGACTAGCGGGGGCCTACGAGCAGTACTTC. Full variable domain (outside the CDR3, taken from reference TRBV7-2 and TRBJ2-7): GAGVSQSPSNKVTEKGKDVELRCDPISGHTALYWYRQSLGQGLEFLIYFQGNSAPDKSGLPSDRFSAERTGGSVSTLTIQRTQQEDSAVYLCASSLALGAGLAGAYEQYFGPGTRLTVT.

This rearrangement joins TRBV6-5 to TRBJ2-7; D is perhaps TRBD2 (5 bases). The CDR3 runs 14 residues. Germline V gene lookup returns CDR1 MNHEY and CDR2 SVGAGI. V lost 2 bases, J lost 0 bases, and 8 bases lay in between. CDR3 sequence reads: CASSYTRSSYEQYF. The CDR3 coding sequence is TGTGCCAGCAGTTACACTAGGAGCTCCTACGAGCAGTACTTC.

V is TRBV7-8 and J is TRBJ1-2, with 7 bases fitting TRBD1. Trimming removed 2 bases from V and 1 base from J; junction bases left unmatched: 7. Germline assignment: CDR1 SGHVS and CDR2 FQNEAQ. The CDR3 length is 16 residues. Here the CDR3 reads CASSLRSGGDNYGYTF. DNA for the CDR3: TGTGCCAGCAGCTTACGATCAGGGGGTGATAACTATGGCTACACCTTC.

This chain uses TRBV19 with TRBJ1-4; 9 bases are shared with TRBD1. CDR1 is LNHDA and CDR2 is SQIVND in the germline V gene (reference sequence). The CDR3 sequence is 14 residues long. V lost 9 bases, J lost 3 bases, and 5 bases stayed unmatched. The DNA for the CDR3 is TGTGCCAGCGCGACAGGGGGAGCTAATGAAAAACTGTTTTTT. Translation: CASATGGANEKLFF. The variable domain in full, with the rest retrieved from reference TRBV19 and TRBJ1-4, is DGGITQSPKYLFRKEGQNVTLSCEQNLNHDAMYWYRQDPGQGLRLIYYSQIVNDFQKGDIAEGYSVSREKKESFPLTVTSAQKNPTAFYLCASATGGANEKLFFGSGTQLSVL.

The genes are TRBV18 and TRBJ2-2; D possibly corresponds to TRBD1 (5 bases). From germline, CDR1 is KGHSH and CDR2 LQKENI. V was cut by 2 bases and J by 1 base, with 17 bases left in between. The CDR3 contains 18 residues. The CDR3 spells CASSPLVQGERNTGELFF. CDR3 nucleotides: TGTGCCAGCTCACCATTAGTGCAGGGCGAGAGGAACACCGGGGAGCTGTTTTTT.

The CDR3 nucleotides are TGTGCCAGCAGTCTGACTTTTACCCGTGGTAGTGAGCAGTACTTC. This codes for CASSLTFTRGSEQYF. V usage is TRBV27 and J usage is TRBJ2-7; the D is unclear. V was shortened by 5 bases and J by 7 bases, with 21 bases between the two germline ends. CDR3 length: 15 residues. Germline CDR1 and CDR2: MNHEY and SMNVEV (reference sequence).